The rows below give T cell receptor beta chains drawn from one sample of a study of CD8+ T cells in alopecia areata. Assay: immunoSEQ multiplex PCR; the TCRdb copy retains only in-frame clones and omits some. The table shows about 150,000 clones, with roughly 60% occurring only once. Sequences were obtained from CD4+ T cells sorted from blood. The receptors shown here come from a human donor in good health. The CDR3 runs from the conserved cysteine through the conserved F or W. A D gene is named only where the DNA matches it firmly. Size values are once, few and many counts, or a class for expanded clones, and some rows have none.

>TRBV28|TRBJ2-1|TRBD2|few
TGTGCCAGCGACACTAGCGGCACCCAGTTCTTC
CASDTSGTQFF
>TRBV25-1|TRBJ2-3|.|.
TGTGCCAGCACTTCCCTCGGAGCAGATACGCAGTATTTT
CASTSLGADTQYF
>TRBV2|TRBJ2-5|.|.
TGTGCCAGCAAGTACCAAGAGACCCAGTACTTC
CASKYQETQYF
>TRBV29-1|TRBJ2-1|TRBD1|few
TGCAGCGTTGAAGACCGAAGACAGGGGGCATATGAGCAGTTCTTC
CSVEDRRQGAYEQFF
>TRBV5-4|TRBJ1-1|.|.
TGTGCCAGCAGGGGGGTGGAGGGGCGAGCTTTCTTT
CASRGVEGRAFF
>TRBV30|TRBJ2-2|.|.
TGTGCCTGGAGTACAGCCACCGGGGAGCTGTTTTTT
CAWSTATGELFF
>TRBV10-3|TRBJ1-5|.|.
TGTGCCATCAGTGACAGGGGAAGCAATCAGCCCCAGCATTTT
CAISDRGSNQPQHF
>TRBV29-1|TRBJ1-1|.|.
TGCAGCGTTGCATTAAGGGGGGTCGAGCTAAGCCCTGAAGCTTTCTTT
CSVALRGVELSPEAFF
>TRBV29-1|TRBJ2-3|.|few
TGCAGCGTACCCACTTGGGGGGATACGCAGTATTTT
CSVPTWGDTQYF
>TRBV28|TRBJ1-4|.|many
TGTGCCAGCACGGGGGGCGTAACTAATGAAAAACTGTTTTTT
CASTGGVTNEKLFF
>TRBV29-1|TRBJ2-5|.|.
TGCAGCGTTGTGGTATACAGGCAAGAGACCCAGTACTTC
CSVVVYRQETQYF
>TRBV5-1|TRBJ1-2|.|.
TGCGCCAGCAGCCCACAGGGAATCGATGGCTACACCTTC
CASSPQGIDGYTF
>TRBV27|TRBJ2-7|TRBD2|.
TGTGCCAGCAGTTCCCTAAGGACTAGCGGGCGTCTCTACGAGCAGTACTTC
CASSSLRTSGRLYEQYF
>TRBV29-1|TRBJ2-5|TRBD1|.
TGCAGCGTTGGGGCAGGGGGCAGGGAGACCCAGTACTTC
CSVGAGGRETQYF
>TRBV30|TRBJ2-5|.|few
TGTGCCTGGACCGGGAGTTCCCAAGAGACCCAGTACTTC
CAWTGSSQETQYF
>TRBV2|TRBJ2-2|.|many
TGTGCCAGCATGGGGGCGCGGACCGGGGAGCTGTTTTTT
CASMGARTGELFF
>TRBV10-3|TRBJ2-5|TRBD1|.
TGTGCCATCAGTGACGGACAGGGGGCGAGGGAGACCCAGTACTTC
CAISDGQGARETQYF
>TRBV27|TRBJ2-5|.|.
TGTGCCAGCAGTTCCCAGTACCAAGAGACCCAGTACTTC
CASSSQYQETQYF
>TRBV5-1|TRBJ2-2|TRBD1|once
TGCGCCAGCAGCTTGGTTGGGGACAGTACCGGGGAGCTGTTTTTT
CASSLVGDSTGELFF
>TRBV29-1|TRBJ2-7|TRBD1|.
TGCAGCGTTCGCCAGGGGGCCTACGAGCAGTACTTC
CSVRQGAYEQYF
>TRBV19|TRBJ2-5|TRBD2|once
TGTGCCAGTAGCCCTGGAACTAGCGGGCTCCAAGAGACCCAGTACTTC
CASSPGTSGLQETQYF
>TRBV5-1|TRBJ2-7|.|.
TGCGCCAGCAGGGCCTCCTACGAGCAGTACTTC
CASRASYEQYF
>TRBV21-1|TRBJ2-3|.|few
TGTGCCAGCAGCAACCGCTGCGGGAGAGGGACAGATACGCAGTATTTT
CASSNRCGRGTDTQYF
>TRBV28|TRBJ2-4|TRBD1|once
TGTGCCAGCAGGCCCACCGGGACAGGGCCTGTCATTCAGTACTTC
CASRPTGTGPVIQYF
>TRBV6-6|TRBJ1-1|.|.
TGTGCCAGCAGACCTGTAGGTGGAACTGAAGCTTTCTTT
CASRPVGGTEAFF
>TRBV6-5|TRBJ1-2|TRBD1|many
TGTGCCAGCATTTCGACAGGGACGGGCTACACCTTC
CASISTGTGYTF
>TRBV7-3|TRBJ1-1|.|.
TGTGCCAGCAGCTTAACTGGAGGGTCCCCTGAAGCTTTCTTT
CASSLTGGSPEAFF
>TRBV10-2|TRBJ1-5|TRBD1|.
TGCGCCAGCAGTGAACATAATACCGGGACAGGGTTTAGTCAGCCCCAGCATTTT
CASSEHNTGTGFSQPQHF
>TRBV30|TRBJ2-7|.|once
TGTGCCTGGACCCAGGGTATCGGGGAGCAGTACTTC
CAWTQGIGEQYF
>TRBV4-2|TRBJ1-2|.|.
TGTGCCAGCAGCCAAAGAGGGGGGGCGCTTTACTATGGCTACACCTTC
CASSQRGGALYYGYTF
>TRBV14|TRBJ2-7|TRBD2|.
TGTGCCAGCAGCAAAGCGGGAAACTCCCACGAGCAGTACTTC
CASSKAGNSHEQYF
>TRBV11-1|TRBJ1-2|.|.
TGTGCCAGCAGCCTAACAGGGTACGATGGCTACACCTTC
CASSLTGYDGYTF
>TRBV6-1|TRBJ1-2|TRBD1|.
TGTGCCAGCAAGGAAGCACGACAGGGAACCTATGGCTACACCTTC
CASKEARQGTYGYTF
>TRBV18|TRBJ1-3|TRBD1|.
TGTGCCAGCTCACGGGACAGCTCTGGAAACACCATATATTTT
CASSRDSSGNTIYF
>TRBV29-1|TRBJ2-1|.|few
TGCAGCGTTGATGGGTCCTACAATGAGCAGTTCTTC
CSVDGSYNEQFF
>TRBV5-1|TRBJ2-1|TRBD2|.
TGCGCCAGCAGCCCGGGACTAGTATCCTACAATGAGCAGTTCTTC
CASSPGLVSYNEQFF
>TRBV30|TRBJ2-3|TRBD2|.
TGTGCCTGGAGTAAGCTAGCGGGAGATCTAGATACGCAGTATTTT
CAWSKLAGDLDTQYF
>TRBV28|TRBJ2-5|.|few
TGTGCCAGCAGTTTAACCTCCGGGGGCCAAGAGACCCAGTACTTC
CASSLTSGGQETQYF
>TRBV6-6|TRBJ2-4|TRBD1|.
TGTGCCAGCAGTTACTCGACAGGGGGCAACATTCAGTACTTC
CASSYSTGGNIQYF
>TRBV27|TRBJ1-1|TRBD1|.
TGTGCCAGCAGTAATAAACAGGGGGCCGACCCTGAAGCTTTCTTT
CASSNKQGADPEAFF
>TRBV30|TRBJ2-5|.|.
TGTGCCTGGAACCTACAGGGGAGGGAGACCCAGTACTTC
CAWNLQGRETQYF
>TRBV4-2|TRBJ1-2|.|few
TGTGCCAGCAGCCAAGGAAAGGCCAGGACCTATGGCTACACCTTC
CASSQGKARTYGYTF
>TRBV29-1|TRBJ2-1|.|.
TGCAGCGGGAGGAGGGATTTGAATGAGCAGTTCTTC
CSGRRDLNEQFF
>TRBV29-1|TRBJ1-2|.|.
TGCAGCGTCGTGGACGGTGATGGCTACACCTTC
CSVVDGDGYTF
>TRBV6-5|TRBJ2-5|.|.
TGTGCCAGCAGTTATAGCCCCGGGACGGAAGAGACCCAGTACTTC
CASSYSPGTEETQYF
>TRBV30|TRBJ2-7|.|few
TGTGCCTGGAGTGCCAGACCACATCCCTACGAGCAGTACTTC
CAWSARPHPYEQYF
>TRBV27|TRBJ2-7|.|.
TGTGCCAGCAGTTTATGGGGCCAGGGGTTCTCCTACGAGCAGTACTTC
CASSLWGQGFSYEQYF
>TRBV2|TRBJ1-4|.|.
TGTGCCAGCAGTCGGTTAGGAGTGGAAAAACTGTTTTTT
CASSRLGVEKLFF
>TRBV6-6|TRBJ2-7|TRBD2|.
TGTGCCAGCATCGGAACCGGGACTAGAGGGCGCTACGAGCAGTACTTC
CASIGTGTRGRYEQYF
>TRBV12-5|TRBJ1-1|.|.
TGTGCTAGTGGTTTGGTAGTGGTAGGGCTGAACACTGAAGCTTTCTTT
CASGLVVVGLNTEAFF
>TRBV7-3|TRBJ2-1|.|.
TGTGCCAGCAGCTTTTCCTGCCTTGATGAGCAGTTCTTC
CASSFSCLDEQFF
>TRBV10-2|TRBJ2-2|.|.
TGCGCCAGCGGACCGGGTCGAAACACCGGGGAGCTGTTTTTT
CASGPGRNTGELFF
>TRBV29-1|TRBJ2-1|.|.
TGCAGCGTTGGTAGACTTTACAATGAGCAGTTCTTC
CSVGRLYNEQFF
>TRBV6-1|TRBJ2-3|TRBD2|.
TGTGCCAGCGGGGGACTAGCGGGAGCTGCAGATACGCAGTATTTT
CASGGLAGAADTQYF
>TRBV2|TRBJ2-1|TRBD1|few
TGTGCCAGGGAAGAGGTAGGACAGGGAAGGAATGAGCAGTTCTTC
CAREEVGQGRNEQFF
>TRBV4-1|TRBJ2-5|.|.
TGCGCCAGCAGCCAAGCCCTAAGAGAGACCCAGTACTTC
CASSQALRETQYF
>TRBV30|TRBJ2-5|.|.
TGTGCCTGGAAAGGGTTGGGAAAGACCCAGTACTTC
CAWKGLGKTQYF
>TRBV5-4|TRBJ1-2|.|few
TGTGCCAGCAGCTGGAGGGGAGTAAACTATGGCTACACCTTC
CASSWRGVNYGYTF
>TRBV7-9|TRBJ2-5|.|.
TGTGCCAGCAGCGTCGACGGGGTCGAGACCCAGTACTTC
CASSVDGVETQYF
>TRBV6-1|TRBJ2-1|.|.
TGTGCCAGCAGGAGAGCGGCCGACTACAATGAGCAGTTCTTC
CASRRAADYNEQFF